The 15 T cell receptor beta chains below were found in one sample sequenced in a study of cytomegalovirus exposure and HLA in healthy donors. The PCR employed 60 Vbeta primers together with 13 Jbeta primers. Sequenced by immunoSEQ multiplex PCR; TCRdb stores in-frame clones only, minus some. This repertoire includes 160,000 or so clones. The sample consisted of PBMCs. All receptors derive from a man aged 30 to 39 in good health and CMV-seronegative.

This chain joins TRBV4-2 and TRBJ2-2, with D perhaps matching TRBD2 (6 bases). V was cut by 2 bases and J by 3 bases, with 10 bases left in between. The CDR3 runs to 15 residues. Germline V CDR1 and CDR2: LGHNA, YNFKEQ. This chain's CDR3 is CASSQKGGDTGELFF. CDR3 in DNA: TGTGCCAGCAGCCAAAAGGGAGGAGACACCGGGGAGCTGTTTTTT.

The chain recombines TRBV29-1 with TRBJ1-1, with TRBD1 matching 7 bases. The CDR3 is 13 amino acids. Trimming took 3 bases from V and 8 from J; bases not matched to a gene: 9. Per germline, CDR1 SQVTM and CDR2 ANQGSEA. DNA for the CDR3: TGCAGCGTTGAGCCGTCGGCAGGGGGGGAAGCTTTCTTT. It codes for CSVEPSAGGEAFF. The whole variable domain, remainder taken from reference TRBV29-1 and TRBJ1-1, is SAVISQKPSRDICQRGTSLTIQCQVDSQVTMMFWYRQQPGQSLTLIATANQGSEATYESGFVIDKFPISRPNLTFSTLTVSNMSPEDSSIYLCSVEPSAGGEAFFGQGTRLTVV.

The chain combines TRBV19 with TRBJ1-2; TRBD1 might be the D (6 bases). The germline CDR1 and CDR2 sequences are LNHDA and SQIVND (reference sequence). V was clipped by 3 bases and J by 0 bases, with 11 bases between them. CDR3 size: 15 residues. The CDR3 region is CASSIRTATNYGYTF. As DNA, the CDR3 is TGTGCCAGTAGTATCCGGACAGCAACTAACTATGGCTACACCTTC.

J is TRBJ2-3 and V is TRBV29-1; the match to TRBD2 covers 8 bases. The CDR3 covers 12 residues. With 5 bases clipped from V and 3 bases from J, the junction kept 1 base outside the gene matches. Germline CDR1 SQVTM, CDR2 ANQGSEA. DNA for the CDR3: TGCAGCGTTACTAGCGGTACAGATACGCAGTATTTT. This gives the protein CSVTSGTDTQYF.

V usage is TRBV4-2 and J usage is TRBJ1-3; D is uncertain. CDR1 is LGHNA, CDR2 YNFKEQ, per germline. The V end lost 0 bases, the J end lost 3 bases, and 12 bases lay between the germline ends. This CDR3 region has 16 residues. CDR3 protein: CASSQERPGYGNTIYF. The CDR3 DNA follows: TGTGCCAGCAGCCAAGAGCGTCCCGGTTATGGAAACACCATATATTTT.

With regard to this clone: This sample includes further DNA sequences coding for the same CDR3. The CDR3 loop reads CASSLVPGNTEAFF. DNA for the CDR3: TGCGCCAGCAGCTTAGTTCCGGGGAACACTGAAGCTTTCTTT. The rearrangement uses TRBV5-1 and TRBJ1-1; D gene unclear. V gave up 2 bases and J gave up 1 base, with 9 bases separating them. Germline V CDR1 and CDR2: SGHRS, YFSETQ. The CDR3 runs to 14 residues.

The rearrangement uses TRBV6-1 and TRBJ2-3, with a weak D call TRBD2 (6 bases). V gave up 8 bases and J gave up 0 bases, with 12 bases separating them. Germline CDR1 is MNHNS and CDR2 is SASEGT. CDR3 length: 14 amino acids. The CDR3 DNA reads TGTGCCAGCGTGGAGGGGACTAGCACAGATACGCAGTATTTT. This encodes CASVEGTSTDTQYF.

This chain connects TRBV14 to TRBJ1-1; D may be TRBD1 (5 bases). The CDR3 consists of 16 residues. Germline-derived CDR1 and CDR2 are SGHDN and FVKESK. V lost 0 bases and J 3 bases, leaving 14 bases between the germline ends. CDR3 amino acids: CASSQDGRGSDTEAFF. The CDR3 region has the DNA TGTGCCAGCAGCCAAGATGGGAGGGGATCGGACACTGAAGCTTTCTTT.

The chain employs TRBV11-2 and TRBJ2-3, with D maybe TRBD1 (5 bases). V was cut by 0 bases and J by 1 base, with 5 bases left in between. CDR1 is SGHAT and CDR2 is FQNNGV in the germline V gene. The CDR3 totals 14 residues. The CDR3 reads CASSLDRGTDTQYF. CDR3 nucleotide sequence: TGTGCCAGCAGCTTAGACAGGGGCACAGATACGCAGTATTTT.

The chain recombines TRBV19 with TRBJ2-3, with D tentatively TRBD2 (6 bases). CDR1 and CDR2 from the germline V gene are LNHDA and SQIVND (reference sequence). This CDR3 has 15 residues. V gave up 7 bases and J gave up 6 bases, with 20 bases separating them. CDR3 coding DNA: TGTGCCAGTACTGAAATGGAGGGAGCAGGGGATACGCAGTATTTT. It yields the protein CASTEMEGAGDTQYF.

The CDR3 nucleotides are TGTGCCAGCAGCTTAGCCGGGACCTACGAGCAGTACTTC. Translated: CASSLAGTYEQYF. The chain employs TRBV7-7 and TRBJ2-7; a weak D match, TRBD2 (5 bases). This CDR3 is 13 amino acids long. Germline lookup yields CDR1 SSHAT and CDR2 FNYEAQ (reference sequence). V was cut by 0 bases and J by 2 bases, with 5 bases left in between. The entire variable domain, with the rest obtained from reference TRBV7-7 and TRBJ2-7, is as follows: GAGVSQSPRYKVTKRGQDVTLRCDPISSHATLYWYQQALGQGPEFLTYFNYEAQPDKSGLPSDRFSAERPEGSISTLTIQRTEQRDSAMYRCASSLAGTYEQYFGPGTRLTVT.

V gene TRBV5-4 combines with J gene TRBJ2-2, with D perhaps TRBD1 (5 bases). CDR3 length equals 16 residues. In germline, CDR1 is SGHNT, CDR2 YYREEE (reference sequence). V gave up 4 bases and J gave up 3 bases, with 16 bases separating them. CDR3 in DNA: TGTGCCAGCAGCCGCAAAATACTACAGGACACCGGGGAGCTGTTTTTT. Its translation: CASSRKILQDTGELFF.

This chain links TRBV27 with TRBJ2-1, with TRBD2 as a possible D gene (5 bases). V dropped 3 bases and J dropped 1 base, with 10 bases sitting between them. Germline V CDR1 and CDR2: MNHEY, SMNVEV (reference sequence). The CDR3 runs to 15 residues. The CDR3 bases are TGTGCCAGCAGTTTTGAGCGGAGATCCTACAATGAGCAGTTCTTC. Protein product: CASSFERRSYNEQFF.

This chain joins TRBV11-2 and TRBJ1-1; 8 bases align to TRBD1. V dropped 4 bases and J dropped 9; count of bases not matched to a gene: 4. This CDR3 contains 12 residues. In germline, CDR1 is SGHAT, CDR2 FQNNGV. In DNA, the CDR3 is TGTGCCAGCAGCTACGGACAGGGACAAGCTTTCTTT. Translating gives CASSYGQGQAFF.

The chain couples TRBV11-2 to TRBJ2-7; 10 bases agree with TRBD2. CDR3 length: 19 amino acids. Germline CDR1 and CDR2: SGHAT and FQNNGV. Trimming took 1 base from V and 5 from J; bases not matched to a gene: 17. Here the CDR3 reads CASSLVALAGARPRNEQYF. CDR3 sequence (DNA): TGTGCCAGCAGCTTAGTCGCCCTAGCGGGAGCCCGGCCAAGGAACGAGCAGTACTTC.